The 25 T cell receptor beta chains reported below all come from one sample, sequenced in a study of blood T cell repertoires in COVID-19 (dated by TCRdb to about 2020). The library came from the immunoSEQ multiplex PCR assay. TCRdb re-hosts the immuneACCESS table, in-frame sequences only. Its copies lack some clones; in the studies checked, an unresolved V gene accounts for under half of them, and the cause for the rest is not known. This sample gives approximately 210,000 clones in total; 82% of them show up just once. The top ten constitute under 3.5% of the sample. Sequenced material: PBMCs or T cells enriched from blood (not recorded which). Receptor source: a woman aged 55-70 years who had recovered from COVID-19.

The rearrangement links TRBV7-9 to TRBJ1-4; 9 bases are shared with TRBD1. The germline CDR1 and CDR2 sequences are SEHNR and FQNEAQ (reference sequence). This CDR3 comprises 15 residues. Trimming at V came to 8 bases and at J to 9 bases, leaving 13 bases not matched to a gene. The CDR3 here is CASGFGTGPAQKLFF. In DNA, the CDR3 is TGTGCCAGCGGATTCGGGACAGGGCCGGCCCAAAAACTGTTTTTT.

The chain is built from TRBV10-3 and TRBJ2-7; no reliable D call. The length of the CDR3 is 12 residues. Germline V gene lookup returns CDR1 ENHRY and CDR2 SYGVKD. The V and J ends lost 6 bases and 3 bases respectively, with 9 bases between them. This chain's CDR3 is CAIRGGDYEQYF. DNA for the CDR3: TGTGCCATCAGAGGCGGAGACTACGAGCAGTACTTC.

This chain links TRBV18 with TRBJ1-1, with D hard to call. This CDR3 spans 16 amino acids. Germline CDR1 KGHSH, CDR2 LQKENI. V was clipped by 6 bases and J by 2 bases, with 19 bases between them. The CDR3 is CASSPGGRVGNTEAFF. CDR3 nucleotides: TGTGCCAGCTCGCCCGGAGGGAGAGTGGGTAACACTGAAGCTTTCTTT.

The V call is TRBV5-1, the J call TRBJ2-1; TRBD2 agrees at 12 bases. The V segment lost 2 bases and the J segment 4 bases; nucleotides outside the gene matches: 10. This CDR3 contains 18 residues. Germline V lookup: CDR1 SGHRS, CDR2 YFSETQ. CDR3: CASSLGLAGGGVYNEQFF. The CDR3 DNA sequence: TGCGCCAGCAGCTTAGGGCTAGCGGGAGGGGGAGTGTACAATGAGCAGTTCTTC. Complete variable domain (other parts from reference TRBV5-1 and TRBJ2-1): KAGVTQTPRYLIKTRGQQVTLSCSPISGHRSVSWYQQTPGQGLQFLFEYFSETQRNKGNFPGRFSGRQFSNSRSEMNVSTLELGDSALYLCASSLGLAGGGVYNEQFFGPGTRLTVL.

This clone was detected once. The CDR3 sequence is CASSTTSTDTQYF. DNA of the CDR3: TGTGCCAGCAGCACTACTAGCACAGATACGCAGTATTTT. The rearrangement joins TRBV5-4 to TRBJ2-3, with D unresolved. The CDR3 is made up of 13 amino acids. Germline V gene data show CDR1 as SGHNT and CDR2 as YYREEE (reference sequence). V lost 4 bases and J 0 bases, leaving 6 bases between the germline ends.

The table lists this clone with a count of one. The rearrangement uses TRBV11-2 and TRBJ1-2; 8 nucleotides align to TRBD1. This CDR3 region has 15 residues. Germline assignment: CDR1 SGHAT and CDR2 FQNNGV. Trimming took 2 bases from V and 4 from J; bases not matched to a gene: 6. The CDR3 protein is CASSLMGQAFYGYTF. The CDR3 DNA follows: TGTGCCAGCAGCTTAATGGGACAGGCTTTCTATGGCTACACCTTC.

V is TRBV3-1 (or the pseudogene TRBV3-2) and J is TRBJ2-5; perhaps TRBD2 as D (6 bases). Per the germline V gene, CDR1 is LGHDT and CDR2 is YNNKEL (reference sequence). CDR3 size: 13 residues. Trimming removed 4 bases at V and 1 base at J, with 7 bases between. CDR3 DNA sequence: TGTGCCAGCAGCCCGGGACTCCAAGAGACCCAGTACTTC. This encodes CASSPGLQETQYF.

The genes are TRBV7-2 and TRBJ2-5, with 7 bases identical to TRBD2. The germline CDR1 and CDR2 sequences are SGHTA and FQGNSA. The CDR3 runs to 14 residues. The ends lost 5 bases at V and 2 bases at J; junction bases unmatched: 5. CDR3 protein: CASSLRGTQETQYF. The CDR3 nucleotides read TGTGCCAGCAGCCTGCGGGGGACTCAAGAGACCCAGTACTTC.

The chain joins TRBV7-2 to TRBJ2-7; 8 bases match TRBD1. Germline assignment: CDR1 SGHTA and CDR2 FQGNSA. This CDR3 comprises 15 residues. V dropped 3 bases and J dropped 2; count of bases not matched to a gene: 6. In DNA, the CDR3 is TGTGCCAGCAGCTTCGAGACAGGGGCCGCCTACGAGCAGTACTTC. Amino acids: CASSFETGAAYEQYF.

Only one count was recorded for this clone. The J gene is TRBJ1-5, the V gene TRBV7-8, with a possible D match to TRBD1 (6 bases). V dropped 5 bases and J dropped 4 bases, with 9 bases sitting between them. This CDR3 spans 13 amino acids. Germline V gene data show CDR1 as SGHVS and CDR2 as FQNEAQ. As DNA, the CDR3 is TGTGCCAGCAGCCCCCAGGGGAATCAGCCCCAGCATTTT. Its protein is CASSPQGNQPQHF.

J is TRBJ1-2 and V is TRBV9; possibly TRBD1 for D (6 bases). The V end lost 6 bases, the J end lost 7 bases, and 19 bases lay between the germline ends. The CDR3 has 14 amino acids. Looked up from germline, CDR1 is SGDLS and CDR2 is YYNGEE. The CDR3 sequence: CASNLGGTGSGYTF. As DNA, the CDR3 is TGTGCCAGCAACCTAGGGGGTACAGGGTCTGGCTACACCTTC. Looking up the rest from reference TRBV9 and TRBJ1-2 gives the full variable domain: DSGVTQTPKHLITATGQRVTLRCSPRSGDLSVYWYQQSLDQGLQFLIQYYNGEERAKGNILERFSAQQFPDLHSELNLSSLELGDSALYFCASNLGGTGSGYTFGSGTRLTVV.

V is TRBV27 and J is TRBJ1-1; D is unresolved. V was clipped by 9 bases and J by 0 bases, with 11 bases between them. CDR3 length: 13 amino acids. Germline assignment: CDR1 MNHEY and CDR2 SMNVEV (reference sequence). CDR3 sequence reads: CASARQVNTEAFF. The CDR3 nucleotides read TGTGCCAGTGCCCGGCAGGTGAACACTGAAGCTTTCTTT.

The J gene is TRBJ1-3, the V gene TRBV13; 8 positions agree with TRBD1. J was trimmed by 0 bases and V by 5 bases; bases with no gene match: 6. Germline CDR1 PRHDT, CDR2 FYEKMQ (reference sequence). The CDR3 is made up of 16 amino acids. DNA of the CDR3: TGTGCCAGCAGCACCAGACAGGGGAGCTCTGGAAACACCATATATTTT. Protein product: CASSTRQGSSGNTIYF.

V is TRBV5-1 and J is TRBJ1-1, with TRBD1 matching over 8 bases. The CDR3 length is 15 residues. Germline CDR1 and CDR2: SGHRS and YFSETQ. Trimming cost V 0 bases and J 3 bases; bases outside gene matches: 4. The CDR3 DNA reads as TGCGCCAGCAGCTTGGGCCAGGGGGCTGACACTGAAGCTTTCTTT. The encoded protein is CASSLGQGADTEAFF.

V gene TRBV7-2 combines with J gene TRBJ2-7; the match to TRBD2 covers 7 bases. This CDR3 is 15 amino acids long. CDR1 and CDR2 from the germline V gene are SGHTA and FQGNSA. V lost 6 bases, J lost 0 bases, and 8 bases stayed unmatched. This CDR3 reads CASRPYGGSSYEQYF. The DNA for the CDR3 is TGTGCCAGCAGACCCTACGGGGGGAGCTCCTACGAGCAGTACTTC.

This chain links TRBV18 with TRBJ1-1, with 10 bases that match TRBD1. The CDR3 extends over 15 amino acids. J lost 3 bases, V lost 6 bases, and 7 bases had no gene match. The V gene's germline CDR1 is KGHSH and CDR2 LQKENI. The CDR3 region is CASSSSGTGDTEAFF. As DNA, the CDR3 is TGTGCCAGCTCCAGTTCGGGGACAGGGGACACTGAAGCTTTCTTT. Complete variable domain (other parts from reference TRBV18 and TRBJ1-1): NAGVMQNPRHLVRRRGQEARLRCSPMKGHSHVYWYRQLPEEGLKFMVYLQKENIIDESGMPKERFSAEFPKEGPSILRIQQVVRGDSAAYFCASSSSGTGDTEAFFGQGTRLTVV.

CDR3 nucleotide sequence: TGTGCCAGCAGCCAAGATCCACAGGGCAACTATGGCTACACCTTC. It specifies CASSQDPQGNYGYTF. The chain combines TRBV4-2 with TRBJ1-2; tentatively, D is TRBD1 (6 bases). This CDR3 is 15 amino acids long. Germline V gene sequence: CDR1 LGHNA, CDR2 YNFKEQ. V gave up 0 bases and J gave up 2 bases, with 10 bases separating them.

V gene TRBV6-5 combines with J gene TRBJ2-1; 7 nucleotides match TRBD2. After removal of 11 bases from V and 4 bases from J, the junction contained 8 bases not matched to a gene. The germline V gene encodes CDR1 MNHEY and CDR2 SVGAGI. The length of the CDR3 is 13 residues. The CDR3: CAGAGFGYNEQFF. The DNA for the CDR3 is TGTGCCGGAGCGGGGTTTGGTTACAATGAGCAGTTCTTC.

J is TRBJ2-3 and V is TRBV5-8; 14 bases map to TRBD2. This CDR3 has 17 amino acids. The V gene's germline CDR1 is SGHTS and CDR2 YDEGEE. V gave up 2 bases and J gave up 1 base; unmatched junction bases: 3. The CDR3 sequence: CASSFGTSGGRTDTQYF. CDR3 DNA: TGTGCCAGCAGCTTTGGGACTAGCGGGGGCCGCACAGATACGCAGTATTTT.

V gene TRBV10-3 combines with J gene TRBJ2-2, with D maybe TRBD2 (5 bases). Trimming cost V 4 bases and J 0 bases, with 9 bases left between them. Germline V CDR1 and CDR2: ENHRY, SYGVKD. CDR3 length: 15 amino acids. The CDR3 sequence is CAISGSGSNTGELFF. The CDR3 region has the DNA TGTGCCATCAGTGGATCGGGGTCGAACACCGGGGAGCTGTTTTTT.

In this sample, this clone turned up many times. The J gene is TRBJ2-5, the V gene TRBV9, with 12 bases lining up with TRBD2. There are 18 residues in the CDR3. Germline V gives CDR1 SGDLS, CDR2 YYNGEE. V shed 4 bases, J shed 5 bases, and the junction held 15 bases outside the gene matches. The CDR3 sequence is CASSPGTLAGGPEETQYF. The CDR3, as DNA: TGTGCCAGCAGCCCCGGAACCCTAGCGGGGGGGCCGGAGGAGACCCAGTACTTC.

A note on this clone: This sample also contains other DNA sequences that code for the same CDR3. This rearrangement joins TRBV6-5 to TRBJ2-7, with D possibly being TRBD1 (5 bases). Germline V lookup: CDR1 MNHEY, CDR2 SVGAGI. The CDR3 runs to 13 residues. Trimming stripped 3 bases from V and 1 base from J, with 7 bases between. CDR3 sequence reads: CASSYQGSYEQYF. The CDR3 DNA reads as TGTGCCAGCAGTTATCAGGGATCCTACGAGCAGTACTTC.

This chain joins TRBV6-1 and TRBJ2-5; D is possibly TRBD1 (5 bases). V was pared by 3 bases and J by 7 bases, with 9 bases between. The CDR3 extends over 12 amino acids. Per germline, CDR1 MNHNS and CDR2 SASEGT. CDR3 bases: TGTGCCAGCAGTGACAGGGTAGGGACCCAGTACTTC. Its protein product is CASSDRVGTQYF.

V is TRBV6-1 and J is TRBJ2-1, with 9 bases identical to TRBD1. The CDR3 sequence is 15 residues long. Germline V gives CDR1 MNHNS, CDR2 SASEGT. V lost 0 bases and J lost 8; bases outside the gene matches: 5. CDR3 sequence reads: CASSEAGTGYDEQFF. The CDR3 bases are TGTGCCAGCAGTGAAGCTGGGACAGGGTACGATGAGCAGTTCTTC.

J is TRBJ2-7 and V is TRBV12-3 or TRBV12-4; TRBD2 might be the D (6 bases). Deletions cut 2 bases from V and 8 bases from J, with 10 bases between. The CDR3 runs 12 residues. In DNA form, the CDR3 reads TGTGCCAGCAGTTTACTTGGCGGGAAGCAGTACTTC. This sequence encodes CASSLLGGKQYF.